This TCR beta chain came from a study of cytomegalovirus exposure and HLA in healthy donors (dated by TCRdb to about 2017). Concerning the study at large: An earlier analysis of more than 550 of the donors reported roughly 300 Gb of sequence data and roughly 120 million unique TCR beta sequences obtained from about 170 million T cells. Both class I and class II loci were covered by HLA typing, at four-digit resolution. Around 320 gigabases of sequencing data and approximately 85 million unique TCR sequences were included in an early release covering roughly 600 HLA-typed donors. An earlier analysis of some 600 of the donors applied high-throughput TCR beta sequencing to assess whether each TCR beta V gene segment acted as functional or pseudogenic. In a later genetic analysis, genome-wide SNP genotypes for about three fifths of the 666 donors were used, and that subset was treated as a discovery cohort. All discovery cohort repertoires had been generated using a single sequencing platform. In a later analysis, previously published TCR beta repertoires from about 670 donors were re-analyzed and high-resolution HLA genotyping was added so that TCR occurrence patterns could be studied. Rather than drawing on any new phenotypic data, the later analysis identified candidate immune exposures from TCR beta sequences and the way those sequences occurred across donors. Typing coverage varied by locus: roughly 620-630 donors for A, B, C, DRB1 and DQB1; approximately 500 for DQA1; some 610 for DPA1; roughly 450 for DPB1. Of the roughly 400 genotyped donors, roughly 80% fell in the genetic ancestry cluster associated with self-reported Caucasian donors. The T cell repertoires of several hundred subjects were profiled by immunosequencing and related to cytomegalovirus serostatus. About 5 DR-DQ haplotypes were handled as single units for association and clustering, since linkage in the cohort was strong. In addition to the first cohort of about 650 subjects, a separate validation cohort of under 150 different subjects was used. To predict cytomegalovirus infection status, the study brought together high-throughput TCR immunosequencing, statistical association of individual TCRs with disease status, and machine learning. The study aimed to test whether cataloging public T cell receptors could reveal signatures of past pathogen exposure. Donor age, sex, ethnicity and CMV serostatus were collected together with the repertoire data. Among around 400 genotyped donors of the cohort, an average of about 220,000 unique TCR beta nucleotide sequences was sequenced per donor, of which 15% to 20% were non-productive. What the work shows at the level of the full study, not this receptor alone: In a later genetic analysis, a missense DCLRE1C variant was associated with V-gene and J-gene trimming of TCR beta chains, and the association was replicated in an independent cohort. Because HLA typing was missing for some donors at each locus, association tests included only the typed subset. At a false discovery rate of 0.05, a later analysis linked approximately 18,000 TCR beta sequences to specific HLA alleles. The classifier was reported to diagnose cytomegalovirus status with high specificity and sensitivity in both the original cohort and the validation cohort. Assigning TCR associations to individual alleles was difficult when HLA alleles, especially DR and DQ, strongly co-occurred. Only TCR beta chains were sequenced in this cohort, and the absence of alpha or paired-chain data limited detectable features. In a later genetic analysis, fewer N-insertions in productive TCRs were reported among donors in an Asian-associated ancestry cluster than the approximately 670-donor mean. Several of the top co-occurrence clusters appeared to be linked to parvovirus B19, influenza, CMV and Epstein-Barr virus, according to a later analysis. In a later analysis, HLA-associated TCR beta chains showed more clonal expansion and lower generation probabilities than non-associated chains that were equally common. In vitro tests confirmed that a few of the cytomegalovirus-associated TCR beta chains recognize cytomegalovirus antigens. Because counts were too low, roughly 16 rarely observed V segments, including chromosome 9 orphons, were left out of the earlier analysis of a few hundred of the donors. A cluster of highly shared sequence variants was judged likely to represent a technical artifact of the sequencing pipeline. In an earlier analysis of 587 of the donors, most TCR beta V segments appeared in productive rearrangements about 87% or about 30% of the time, broadly matching IMGT annotations. Linkage disequilibrium might explain the correlated functional status among segregating V segments, but an unknown experimental factor could not be ruled out. The study listed 170 or so TCR beta chains as associated with cytomegalovirus. According to a later analysis, TCR association rates differed among HLA loci, with DRB1 alleles showing the most associated TCRs and HLA-C alleles showing the fewest. Presence/absence analyses assumed roughly uniform sequencing depth across donors, an assumption that may not hold. According to a later analysis, most CMV-associated TCR beta chains appeared to be HLA-restricted, and the HLA associations seemed to be driven largely by CMV exposure. The only immune exposure information available for the cohort was CMV serostatus. Some IMGT-functional V segments, including TRBV6-2 and TRBV6-3, could not be distinguished by the 87-base-pair reads and were therefore excluded. The authors suggested that the approach could potentially be extended to other disease states and immunological phenotypes. While some public TCRs were present in many individuals, most TCR sequences turned up only very rarely across donors. A further reported finding was that TCR beta sequences accurately predicted the HLA-A and HLA-B alleles for most subjects in the first cohort.

For this clone: Its antigen remains undetermined. The record has no base qualities; no much larger clone is one base away.

Library construction relied on the immunoSEQ multiplex PCR assay. The multiplex PCR relied on a mix of 60 forward primers for TCR Vbeta segments and 13 reverse primers for TCR Jbeta segments. A multiplex PCR assay on genomic DNA amplified the CDR3 region of rearranged TCR beta genes. The Illumina HiSeq System was used to sequence the amplified TCR beta libraries as 87-base-pair reads. Concerning the study's data processing: In a later analysis, tens of millions of unique TCR beta chains were counted across the 650 to 750 repertoires, and around 11 million of these chains were shared by at least two donors. Raw reads were error-corrected and collapsed into unique sequences by a nearest-neighbor algorithm in which closely related sequences were merged to remove PCR and sequencing errors. Alignment of CDR3 sequences to IMGT reference sequences was used to assign V, D and J gene segments. Each retained sequence needed at least a six-nucleotide match to both a V gene segment and a J gene segment. Rearrangements were classified as productive when the CDR3 lacked stop codons and remained in frame with V and J, and all other rearrangements were classified as non-productive. CDR3 was defined according to IMGT convention as the region running from the second conserved V-encoded cysteine to the conserved J-encoded phenylalanine. In an earlier analysis of 587 of the donors, sequences lacking an unambiguous match to a single V gene segment were excluded. An earlier analysis of 587 of the donors classified V segments as functional when productive rearrangements were above 56.7% and as segregating when the standard deviation between donors was above 5%. To diagnose cytomegalovirus status from the catalog of TCR beta chain sequences, a statistical classification framework was built. V and J gene assignment, in a later analysis, came from comparing TCR nucleotide sequences with IMGT/GENE-DB human TR gene sequences. The TCRdist pipeline was used in a later analysis to assign CDR3 sequences and most-parsimonious VDJ recombination scenarios. In a later analysis, each TCR beta chain was defined by its CDR3 amino acid sequence together with its V-gene family, and reads lacking a unique V-gene family were excluded. As a way to deal with suspected cross-contamination and a sequencing artifact, a later analysis dropped roughly 600 nucleotide sequences that were highly shared and had low generation probability. A later analysis calculated a clonal expansion index for each public chain from normalized within-repertoire ranks of inferred template counts. In a later analysis, generation probabilities were computed using a VDJ recombination model fitted to out-of-frame rearrangements, and the results were checked against IGoR. Hypergeometric tests were used in a later analysis to score TCR-TCR, TCR-HLA and TCR-CMV co-occurrence, with a repertoire-size bias correction applied to the TCR pairs. In a later analysis, false discovery rates were estimated by permuting HLA or CMV assignments 20 times. In a later analysis, co-occurring TCRs were grouped using DBSCAN, and TCRdist sequence similarity was added for clustering within HLA-allele-positive subsets. For co-occurrence clustering, repertoires with fewer than 30,000 or more than 120,000 public chains were excluded, along with 5 or 6 repertoires with anomalous nucleotide sharing. TCRdb stores this immuneACCESS table with in-frame sequences only. Part of the clones is absent; in the studies checked, under half of the shortfall reflects unresolved V genes, and no reason is known for the rest. The DNA gave D and trimming, while V, J and clone size come from that table. The sample data list about 190,000 clones, and roughly 80% of these were observed just once. The top ten clonotypes cover 1.6% of the sample.

Trimming costs V 6 bases and J 3 bases, and their ends lie 12 bases apart. The germline V gene supplies CDR1 SGHRS and CDR2 YFSETQ. The CDR3 spans 13 residues, from the cysteine through the phenylalanine. Only the CDR3 DNA stays, 39 bases, in frame from base 1. The cohort consisted of 666 healthy bone marrow donors. All cohort members were sampled while nominally healthy, although unrecorded immune exposures were likely present. The donor was CMV seronegative and was included in the group of a few hundred seronegative cohort members. Every donor gave a peripheral blood sample, and the peripheral blood mononuclear cells from that sample were used for TCR beta sequencing. The Qiagen DNeasy Blood Extraction Kit was used to extract genomic DNA from the blood cell samples.

The specimen sequenced was PBMCs. The receptor chain draws on TRBV5-1 and TRBJ1-1; TRBD1 is a possible D gene, resting on 6 matching bases. The clonotype comes from a woman aged 18-29 years in good health and CMV-seronegative. CDR3 sequence: CASKEAGDTEAFF. The bases read TGCGCCAGCAAAGAGGCAGGGGACACTGAAGCTTTCTTT.